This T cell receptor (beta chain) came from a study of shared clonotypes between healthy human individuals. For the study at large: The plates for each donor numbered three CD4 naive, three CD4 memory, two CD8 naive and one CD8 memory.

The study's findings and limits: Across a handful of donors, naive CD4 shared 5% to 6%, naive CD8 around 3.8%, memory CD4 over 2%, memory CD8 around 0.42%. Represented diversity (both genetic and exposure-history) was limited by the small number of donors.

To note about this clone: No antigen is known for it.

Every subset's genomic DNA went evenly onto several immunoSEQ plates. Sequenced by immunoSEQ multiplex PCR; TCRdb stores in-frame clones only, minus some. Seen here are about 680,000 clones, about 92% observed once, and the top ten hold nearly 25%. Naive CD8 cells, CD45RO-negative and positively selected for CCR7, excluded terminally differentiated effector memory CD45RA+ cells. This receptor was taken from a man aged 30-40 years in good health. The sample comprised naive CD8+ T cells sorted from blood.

The CDR3 protein is CATSREGKWHQAFF. For the CDR3, the DNA is TGTGCCACCAGCAGAGAAGGGAAGTGGCATCAAGCTTTCTTT. The genes are TRBV15 and TRBJ1-1; D uncertain. Germline V gene lookup returns CDR1 LNHNV and CDR2 YYDKDF (reference sequence). The CDR3 length is 14 residues. V was shortened by 0 bases and J by 9 bases, with 14 bases between the two germline ends.